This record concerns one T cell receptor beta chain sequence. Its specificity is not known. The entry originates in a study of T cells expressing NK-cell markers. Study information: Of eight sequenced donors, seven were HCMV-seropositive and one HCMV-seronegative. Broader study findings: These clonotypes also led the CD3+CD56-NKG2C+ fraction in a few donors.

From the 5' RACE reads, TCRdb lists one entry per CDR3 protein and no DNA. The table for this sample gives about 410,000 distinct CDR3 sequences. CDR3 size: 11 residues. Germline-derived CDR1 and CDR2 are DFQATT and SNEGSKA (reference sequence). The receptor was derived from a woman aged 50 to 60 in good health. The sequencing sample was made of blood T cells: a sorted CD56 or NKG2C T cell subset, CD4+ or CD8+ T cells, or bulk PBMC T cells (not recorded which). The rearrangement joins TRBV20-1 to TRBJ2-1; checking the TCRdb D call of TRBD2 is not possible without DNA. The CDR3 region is CSASSGGEQFF.